These T cell receptor beta chains were read from a single sample in a study of blood T cell repertoires in COVID-19. Method: immunoSEQ multiplex PCR; TCRdb's copy keeps in-frame clones and lacks some. In the table there are 90,000 to 100,000 clones, about 79% of which are singletons. Sequencing input: peripheral blood. Receptor source: a man aged 55 to 70 with acute or convalescent COVID-19. The CDR3 runs from the conserved cysteine through the conserved F or W. Each record gives: clone size, V gene, J gene, D gene, CDR3 protein, CDR3 DNA. D genes are given only for firm matches. A clone size is listed for some rows: how often the clone was seen (once, few, many), or a class if it is expanded.

-,TRBV7-9,TRBJ1-1,-,CASKMGLLNTEAFF,TGTGCCAGCAAGATGGGACTGCTGAACACTGAAGCTTTCTTT
-,TRBV6-2/TRBV6-3,TRBJ2-6,-,CASSSQGPGSGANVLTF,TGTGCCAGCAGTTCACAGGGCCCAGGCTCTGGGGCCAACGTCCTGACTTTC
-,TRBV2,TRBJ2-2,-,CASKIVVYTGELFF,TGTGCCAGCAAAATAGTGGTATACACCGGGGAGCTGTTTTTT
-,TRBV7-8,TRBJ2-1,TRBD2,CASSSIRLAGGYEQFF,TGTGCCAGCAGCTCGATAAGACTAGCGGGGGGGTATGAGCAGTTCTTC
-,TRBV7-2,TRBJ1-5,-,CASSLSYNQPQHF,TGTGCCAGCAGCTTGAGTTACAATCAGCCCCAGCATTTT
once,TRBV7-9,TRBJ1-4,-,CASSSEKLFF,TGTGCCAGCAGCTCGGAAAAACTGTTTTTT
-,TRBV28,TRBJ1-1,-,CASSQRSGLAEAFF,TGTGCCAGCAGCCAAAGGTCAGGGTTAGCTGAAGCTTTCTTT
-,TRBV9,TRBJ2-1,TRBD2,CASSVATSGGAVVNEQFF,TGTGCCAGCAGCGTAGCTACTAGCGGGGGGGCAGTGGTGAATGAGCAGTTCTTC
-,TRBV18,TRBJ2-3,-,CASSLVRDLGFTDTQYF,TGTGCCAGCTCACTAGTCCGGGACTTGGGATTCACAGATACGCAGTATTTT
-,TRBV10-2,TRBJ1-6,-,CASSTRQANNSPLHF,TGCGCCAGCTCGACACGACAGGCCAATAATTCACCCCTCCACTTT
-,TRBV19,TRBJ1-3,-,CASSIGGISGNTIYF,TGTGCCAGCAGTATTGGAGGGATCTCTGGAAACACCATATATTTT
-,TRBV2,TRBJ1-5,-,CASSFRGGSNQPQHF,TGTGCCAGCTCCTTTCGAGGGGGTAGTAATCAGCCCCAGCATTTT
-,TRBV11-2,TRBJ2-5,TRBD1,CASSLVVDRGRVEGTQYF,TGTGCCAGCAGCTTAGTTGTTGACAGGGGGCGAGTTGAGGGGACCCAGTACTTC
-,TRBV12-3/TRBV12-4,TRBJ1-1,TRBD1,CASSMTGWTEAFF,TGTGCCAGCAGTATGACAGGGTGGACTGAAGCTTTCTTT
-,TRBV5-1,TRBJ1-6,-,CASSEAGPNSPLHF,TGCGCCAGCAGCGAGGCAGGGCCTAATTCACCCCTCCACTTT
-,TRBV7-6,TRBJ2-3,TRBD2,CASSLGGGADTQYF,TGTGCCAGCAGCTTAGGCGGGGGGGCAGATACGCAGTATTTT
-,TRBV6-7,TRBJ2-3,TRBD2,CASSYYASGGVDTQYF,TGTGCCAGCAGTTACTATGCTAGCGGGGGGGTAGATACGCAGTATTTT
-,TRBV5-6,TRBJ1-6,-,CASSLEGGATNSPLHF,TGTGCCAGCAGCTTGGAAGGAGGCGCAACAAATTCACCCCTCCACTTT
-,TRBV7-2,TRBJ2-1,TRBD2,CASSSQASGGFLNEQFF,TGTGCCAGCAGCTCCCAAGCTAGCGGGGGGTTTCTCAATGAGCAGTTCTTC
-,TRBV21-1,TRBJ2-7,-,CASSRATGNRSYEQYF,TGTGCCAGCAGCAGGGCGACAGGGAATAGGTCCTACGAGCAGTACTTC
-,TRBV6-5,TRBJ2-2,TRBD1,CASRNDRGPAGELFF,TGTGCCAGCAGGAACGACAGGGGGCCGGCCGGGGAGCTGTTTTTT
-,TRBV7-2,TRBJ1-3,TRBD1,CASSRTGMFGNTIYF,TGTGCCAGCAGCCGGACAGGGATGTTCGGAAACACCATATATTTT
-,TRBV30,TRBJ1-6,TRBD1,CAWSDRAGDNSPLHF,TGTGCCTGGAGCGACAGGGCTGGAGATAATTCACCCCTCCACTTT
-,TRBV6-4,TRBJ2-3,TRBD2,CASSTGLAGGPGDTQYF,TGTGCCAGCAGTACCGGACTAGCGGGGGGGCCGGGAGATACGCAGTATTTT
-,TRBV20-1,TRBJ1-5,-,CSASRGNQPQHF,TGCAGTGCTAGTAGGGGGAATCAGCCCCAGCATTTT
once,TRBV12-5,TRBJ1-2,TRBD1,CASGTVVWTGVGIANYGYTF,TGTGCTAGTGGTACGGTTGTTTGGACAGGGGTGGGCATAGCTAACTATGGCTACACCTTC
-,TRBV15,TRBJ1-6,-,CATSIIQGGNSPLHF,TGTGCCACCAGCATAATACAGGGTGGGAATTCACCCCTCCACTTT